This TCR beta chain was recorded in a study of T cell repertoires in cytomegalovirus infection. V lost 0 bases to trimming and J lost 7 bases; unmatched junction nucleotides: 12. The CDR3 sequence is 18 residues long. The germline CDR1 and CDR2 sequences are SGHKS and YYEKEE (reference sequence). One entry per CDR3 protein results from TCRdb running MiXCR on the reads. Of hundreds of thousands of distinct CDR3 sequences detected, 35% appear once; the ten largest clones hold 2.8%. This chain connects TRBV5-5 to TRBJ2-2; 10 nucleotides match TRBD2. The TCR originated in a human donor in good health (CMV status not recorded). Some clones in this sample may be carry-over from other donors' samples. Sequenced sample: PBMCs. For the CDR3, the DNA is TGTGCCAGCAGCTTGGCGGGTTATAGGCTAGCGGGAGACGGGGAGCTGTTTTTT. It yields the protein CASSLAGYRLAGDGELFF.